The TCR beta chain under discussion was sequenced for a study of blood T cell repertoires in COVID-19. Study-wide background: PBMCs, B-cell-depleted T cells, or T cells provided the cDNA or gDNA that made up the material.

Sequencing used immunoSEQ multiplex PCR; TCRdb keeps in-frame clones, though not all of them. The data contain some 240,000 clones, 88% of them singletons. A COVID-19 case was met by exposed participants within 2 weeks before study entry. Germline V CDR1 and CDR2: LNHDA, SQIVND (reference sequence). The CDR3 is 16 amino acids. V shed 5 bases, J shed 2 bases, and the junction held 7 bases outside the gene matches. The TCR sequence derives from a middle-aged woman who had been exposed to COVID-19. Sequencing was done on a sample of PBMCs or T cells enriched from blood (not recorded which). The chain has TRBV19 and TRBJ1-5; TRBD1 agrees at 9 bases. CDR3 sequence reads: CASSPRQGVGNQPQHF. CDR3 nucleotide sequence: TGTGCCAGTAGTCCCAGACAGGGGGTGGGCAATCAGCCCCAGCATTTT.